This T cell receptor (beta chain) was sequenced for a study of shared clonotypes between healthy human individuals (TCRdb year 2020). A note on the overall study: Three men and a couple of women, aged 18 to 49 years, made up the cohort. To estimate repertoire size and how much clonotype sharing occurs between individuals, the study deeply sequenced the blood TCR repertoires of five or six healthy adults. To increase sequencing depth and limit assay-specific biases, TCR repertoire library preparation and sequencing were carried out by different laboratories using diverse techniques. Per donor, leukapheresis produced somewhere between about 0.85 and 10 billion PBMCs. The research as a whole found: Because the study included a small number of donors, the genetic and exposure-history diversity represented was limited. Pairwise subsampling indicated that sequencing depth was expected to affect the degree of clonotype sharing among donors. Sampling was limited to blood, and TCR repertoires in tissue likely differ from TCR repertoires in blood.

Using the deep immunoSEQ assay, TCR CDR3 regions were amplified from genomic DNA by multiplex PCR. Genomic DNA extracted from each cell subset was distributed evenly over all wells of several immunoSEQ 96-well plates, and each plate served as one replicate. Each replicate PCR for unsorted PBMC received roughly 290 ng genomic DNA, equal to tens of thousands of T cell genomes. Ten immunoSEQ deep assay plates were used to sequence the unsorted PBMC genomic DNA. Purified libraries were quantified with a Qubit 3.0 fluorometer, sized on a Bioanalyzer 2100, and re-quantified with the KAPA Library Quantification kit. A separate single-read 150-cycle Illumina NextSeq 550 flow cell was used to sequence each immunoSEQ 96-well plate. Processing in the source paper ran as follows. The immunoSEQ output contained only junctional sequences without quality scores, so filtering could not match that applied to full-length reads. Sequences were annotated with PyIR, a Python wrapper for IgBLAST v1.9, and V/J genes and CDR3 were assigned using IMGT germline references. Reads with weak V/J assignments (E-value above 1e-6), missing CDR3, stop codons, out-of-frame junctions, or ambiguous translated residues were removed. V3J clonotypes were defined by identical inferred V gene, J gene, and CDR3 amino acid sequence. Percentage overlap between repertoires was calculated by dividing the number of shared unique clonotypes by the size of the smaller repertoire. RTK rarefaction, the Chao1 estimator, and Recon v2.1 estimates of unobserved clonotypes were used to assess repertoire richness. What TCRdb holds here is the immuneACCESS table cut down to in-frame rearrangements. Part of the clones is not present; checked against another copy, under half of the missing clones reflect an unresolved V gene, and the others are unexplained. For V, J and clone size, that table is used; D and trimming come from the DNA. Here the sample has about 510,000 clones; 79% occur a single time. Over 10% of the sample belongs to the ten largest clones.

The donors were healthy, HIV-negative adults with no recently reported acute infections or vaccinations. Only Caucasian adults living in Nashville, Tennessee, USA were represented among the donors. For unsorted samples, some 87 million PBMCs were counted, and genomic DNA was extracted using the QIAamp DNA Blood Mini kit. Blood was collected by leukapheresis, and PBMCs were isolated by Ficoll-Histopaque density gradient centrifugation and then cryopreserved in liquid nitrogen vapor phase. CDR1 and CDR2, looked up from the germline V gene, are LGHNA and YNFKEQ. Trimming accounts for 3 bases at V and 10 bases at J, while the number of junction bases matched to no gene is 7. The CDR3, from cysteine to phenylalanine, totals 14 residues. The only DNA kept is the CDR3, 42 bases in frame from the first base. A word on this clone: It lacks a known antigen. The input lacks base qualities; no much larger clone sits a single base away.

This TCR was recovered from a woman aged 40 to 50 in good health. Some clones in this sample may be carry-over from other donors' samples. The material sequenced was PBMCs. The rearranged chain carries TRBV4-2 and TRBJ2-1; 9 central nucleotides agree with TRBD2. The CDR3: CASSHSGSWWEQFF. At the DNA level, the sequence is TGTGCCAGCAGCCATAGCGGGAGTTGGTGGGAGCAGTTCTTC.